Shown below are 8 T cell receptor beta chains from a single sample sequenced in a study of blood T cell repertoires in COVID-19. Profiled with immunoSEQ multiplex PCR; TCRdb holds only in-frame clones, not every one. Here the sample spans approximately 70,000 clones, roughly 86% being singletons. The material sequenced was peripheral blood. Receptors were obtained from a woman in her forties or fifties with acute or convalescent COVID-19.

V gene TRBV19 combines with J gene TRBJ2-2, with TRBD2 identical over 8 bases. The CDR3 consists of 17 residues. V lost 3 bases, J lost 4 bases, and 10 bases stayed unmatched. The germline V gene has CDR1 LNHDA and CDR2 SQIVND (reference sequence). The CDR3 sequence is CASSILGGRTPTGELFF. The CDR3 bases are TGTGCCAGTAGTATCTTAGGCGGGAGGACACCCACCGGGGAGCTGTTTTTT.

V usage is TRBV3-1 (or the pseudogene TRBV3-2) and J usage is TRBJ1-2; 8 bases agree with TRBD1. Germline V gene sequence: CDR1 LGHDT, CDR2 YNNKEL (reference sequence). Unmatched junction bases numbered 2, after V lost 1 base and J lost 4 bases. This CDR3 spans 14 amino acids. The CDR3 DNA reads TGTGCCAGCAGCCAAGGACAGGGGCTCTATGGCTACACCTTC. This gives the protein CASSQGQGLYGYTF.

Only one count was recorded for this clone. The CDR3 nucleotides read TGTGCCAGCAGCGGGACAGGTGTCTACGAGCAGTACTTC. It codes for CASSGTGVYEQYF. The rearrangement joins TRBV6-2 or TRBV6-3 to TRBJ2-7; the match to TRBD1 covers 8 bases. Germline trimming cut 6 bases from V and 3 bases from J; bases unmatched to any gene: 4. The length of the CDR3 is 13 residues. Germline loops: CDR1 MNHEY, CDR2 SVGEGT.

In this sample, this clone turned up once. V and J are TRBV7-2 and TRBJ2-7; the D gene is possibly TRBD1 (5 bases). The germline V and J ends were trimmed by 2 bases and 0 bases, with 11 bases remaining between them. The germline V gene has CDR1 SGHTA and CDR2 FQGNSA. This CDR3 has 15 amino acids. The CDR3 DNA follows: TGTGCCAGCAGCTTAATTCACAGGAGCTCCTACGAGCAGTACTTC. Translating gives CASSLIHRSSYEQYF.

The CDR3 coding sequence is TGTGCCAGCAGCCCTCATAGCGGGGGGGGTAGCACAGATACGCAGTATTTT. This gives the protein CASSPHSGGGSTDTQYF. The rearrangement uses TRBV14 and TRBJ2-3; 11 nucleotides agree with TRBD2. V dropped 4 bases and J dropped 0; count of bases not matched to a gene: 6. The CDR3 has 17 residues. From germline, CDR1 is SGHDN and CDR2 FVKESK.

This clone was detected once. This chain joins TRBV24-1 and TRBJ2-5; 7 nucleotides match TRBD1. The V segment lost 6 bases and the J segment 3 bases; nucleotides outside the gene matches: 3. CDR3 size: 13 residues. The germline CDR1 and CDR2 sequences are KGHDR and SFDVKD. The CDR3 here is CATSLGTEETQYF. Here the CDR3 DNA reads TGTGCCACCAGTCTTGGGACAGAAGAGACCCAGTACTTC.

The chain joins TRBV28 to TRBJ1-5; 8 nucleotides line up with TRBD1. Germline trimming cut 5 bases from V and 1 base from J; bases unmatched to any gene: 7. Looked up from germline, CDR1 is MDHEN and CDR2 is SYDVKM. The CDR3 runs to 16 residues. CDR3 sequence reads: CASSPSDRGSNQPQHF. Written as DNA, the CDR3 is TGTGCCAGCAGTCCAAGCGACAGGGGAAGCAATCAGCCCCAGCATTTT. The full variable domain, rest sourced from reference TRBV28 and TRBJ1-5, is DVKVTQSSRYLVKRTGEKVFLECVQDMDHENMFWYRQDPGLGLRLIYFSYDVKMKEKGDIPEGYSVSREKKERFSLILESASTNQTSMYLCASSPSDRGSNQPQHFGDGTRLSIL.

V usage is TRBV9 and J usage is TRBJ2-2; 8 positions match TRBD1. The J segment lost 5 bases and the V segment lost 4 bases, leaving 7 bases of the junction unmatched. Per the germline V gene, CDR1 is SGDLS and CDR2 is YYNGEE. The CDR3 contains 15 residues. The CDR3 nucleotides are TGTGCCAGCAGCCCCTGGACAGGGTATACCGGGGAGCTGTTTTTT. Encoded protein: CASSPWTGYTGELFF.